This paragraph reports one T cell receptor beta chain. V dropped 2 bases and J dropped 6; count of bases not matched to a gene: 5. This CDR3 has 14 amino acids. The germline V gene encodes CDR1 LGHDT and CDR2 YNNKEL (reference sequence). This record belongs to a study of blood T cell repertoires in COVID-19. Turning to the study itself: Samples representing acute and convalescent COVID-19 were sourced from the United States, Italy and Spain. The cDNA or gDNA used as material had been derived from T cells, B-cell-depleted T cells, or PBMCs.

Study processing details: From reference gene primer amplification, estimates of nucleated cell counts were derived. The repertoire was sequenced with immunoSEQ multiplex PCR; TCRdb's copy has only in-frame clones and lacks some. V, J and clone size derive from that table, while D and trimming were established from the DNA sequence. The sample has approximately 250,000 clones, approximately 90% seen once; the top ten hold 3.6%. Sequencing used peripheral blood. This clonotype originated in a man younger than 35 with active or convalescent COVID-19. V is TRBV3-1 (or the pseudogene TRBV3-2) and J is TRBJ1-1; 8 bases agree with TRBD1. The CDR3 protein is CASSQLQGAAEAFF. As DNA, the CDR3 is TGTGCCAGCAGCCAACTCCAGGGGGCCGCTGAAGCTTTCTTT.